This T cell receptor (beta chain) was sequenced during a study of CD8 T cells in Susac syndrome. In the study overall: Fewer than 10 of the sequenced Susac syndrome patients were in remission, and five or six had active disease. When blood was drawn, the patients with Susac syndrome were therapy-naive, on corticosteroids, or on intravenous immunoglobulin alone.

The germline V gene has CDR1 LGHDT and CDR2 YNNKEL (reference sequence). Trimming cost V 2 bases and J 2 bases; bases outside gene matches: 6. This CDR3 contains 16 residues. Isolation of CD8+ and CD4+ T cells was performed negatively, whereas enrichment of TEMRA cells was done by FACS. An amount of RNA that ranged from 0.5 to 1 ug was reverse transcribed with random hexamers. TCRdb ran MiXCR on the immunoSEQ multiplex PCR reads and lists one entry per CDR3 protein. Of 150,000 to 200,000 distinct CDR3 sequences in the sample, 90% to 95% were seen once. The sequencing sample was made of CD4+ T cells from PBMCs. The source is a human donor with Susac syndrome. The J gene is TRBJ2-7, the V gene TRBV3-1, with 10 bases aligning to TRBD1. The DNA of the CDR3 is TGTGCCAGCAGCCAAATAGGGACAGGGGAGGCCTACGAGCAGTACTTC. Protein sequence: CASSQIGTGEAYEQYF.